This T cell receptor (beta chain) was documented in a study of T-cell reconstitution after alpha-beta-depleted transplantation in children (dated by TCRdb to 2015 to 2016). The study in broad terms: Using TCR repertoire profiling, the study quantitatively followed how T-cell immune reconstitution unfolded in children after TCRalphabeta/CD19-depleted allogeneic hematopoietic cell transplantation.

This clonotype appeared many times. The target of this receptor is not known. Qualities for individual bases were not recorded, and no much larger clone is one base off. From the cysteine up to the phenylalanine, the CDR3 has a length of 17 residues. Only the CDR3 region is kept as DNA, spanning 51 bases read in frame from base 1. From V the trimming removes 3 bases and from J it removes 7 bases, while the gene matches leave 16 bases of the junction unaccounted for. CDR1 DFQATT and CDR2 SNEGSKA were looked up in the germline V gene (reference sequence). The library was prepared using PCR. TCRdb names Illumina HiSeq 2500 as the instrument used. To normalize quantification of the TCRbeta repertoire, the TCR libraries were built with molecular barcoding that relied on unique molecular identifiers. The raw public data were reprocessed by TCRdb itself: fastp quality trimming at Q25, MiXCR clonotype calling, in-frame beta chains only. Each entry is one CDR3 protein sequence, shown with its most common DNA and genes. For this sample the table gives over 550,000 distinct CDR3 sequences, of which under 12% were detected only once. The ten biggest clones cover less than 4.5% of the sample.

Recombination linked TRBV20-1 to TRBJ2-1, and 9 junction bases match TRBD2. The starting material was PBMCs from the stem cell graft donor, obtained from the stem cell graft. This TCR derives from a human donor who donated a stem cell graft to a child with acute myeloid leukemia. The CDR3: CSARASGNIVVGNEQFF. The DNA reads TGCAGTGCTAGGGCTAGCGGGAACATAGTGGTCGGTAATGAGCAGTTCTTC.